These T cell receptor beta chains were read from a single sample in a study of response to subunit inactivated influenza vaccine. TCRdb reprocessed the RT-PCR reads with MiXCR, giving one entry per CDR3 protein. The table includes roughly 700,000 distinct CDR3 sequences, 15% to 17% detected once. The material sequenced was PBMCs from blood, taken 11 to 12 days after vaccination. The receptors come from a man in his fifties or sixties who received an inactivated influenza vaccine. The CDR3 runs from the conserved cysteine through the conserved F or W. The order of the fields is D gene, J gene, V gene, clone size, CDR3 protein, CDR3 DNA. D genes are given only for firm matches. Expanded clones get a size class; other rows say once, few or many, or leave the size out.

>TRBD2|TRBJ2-2|TRBV6-1|NA
CASTRRAGKTGELFF
TGTGCCAGCACCCGTCGAGCGGGGAAAACCGGGGAGCTGTTTTTT
>NA|TRBJ2-7|TRBV3-1|NA
CASSLTGFSSYEQYF
TGTGCCAGCAGCTTGACCGGGTTCAGCTCCTACGAGCAGTACTTC
>NA|TRBJ2-2|TRBV10-3|NA
CAIGKDTTGELFF
TGTGCCATTGGAAAAGACACCACCGGGGAGCTGTTTTTT
>NA|TRBJ2-1|TRBV5-1|few
CASARGGYNEQFF
TGCGCCAGCGCTAGGGGGGGTTACAATGAGCAGTTCTTC
>NA|TRBJ1-4|TRBV6-6|few
CASSYHRDEKLFF
TGTGCCAGCAGTTACCATCGCGATGAAAAACTGTTTTTT
>NA|TRBJ2-7|TRBV12-3/TRBV12-4|few
CASSRTHRDYYEQYF
TGTGCCAGCAGCCGAACTCACAGGGACTACTACGAGCAGTACTTC
>TRBD2|TRBJ2-3|TRBV29-1|NA
CSVVGGRGVDTQYF
TGCAGCGTTGTAGGCGGGAGGGGTGTAGATACGCAGTATTTT
>NA|TRBJ1-1|TRBV4-1|few
CASSQEVGVNTEAFF
TGCGCCAGCAGCCAAGAAGTAGGGGTGAACACTGAAGCTTTCTTT
>NA|TRBJ2-5|TRBV15|NA
CATSRDGETQYF
TGTGCCACCAGCAGAGATGGGGAGACCCAGTACTTC
>NA|TRBJ2-3|TRBV7-3|few
CASSLIGPTTMSADTQYF
TGTGCCAGCAGCTTAATAGGACCAACTACGATGAGCGCAGATACGCAGTATTTT
>TRBD1|TRBJ2-7|TRBV18|few
CASSPPPGQGAREQYF
TGTGCCAGCTCACCACCGCCGGGACAGGGGGCGCGGGAGCAGTACTTC
>NA|TRBJ2-7|TRBV18|many
CASSPGPTYEQYF
TGTGCCAGCTCACCCGGGCCGACCTACGAGCAGTACTTC
>NA|TRBJ2-5|TRBV7-2|many
CASSLGGSQETQYF
TGTGCCAGCAGCTTAGGGGGTAGCCAAGAGACCCAGTACTTC
>TRBD1|TRBJ2-3|TRBV2|many
CASRRQGAFSTDTQYF
TGTGCCAGCAGACGACAGGGCGCGTTCAGCACAGATACGCAGTATTTT
>TRBD1|TRBJ1-6|TRBV5-1|NA
CASSLANRDRRRNNSPLHF
TGCGCCAGCTCCCTGGCCAACCGGGACAGGAGGAGGAATAATTCACCCCTCCACTTT
>TRBD1|TRBJ2-5|TRBV5-1|NA
CASSLRTGKGETQYF
TGCGCCAGCAGCTTGCGGACAGGAAAGGGAGAGACCCAGTACTTC
>NA|TRBJ1-4|TRBV4-3|NA
CASSPRVNEKLFF
TGCGCCAGCAGCCCGAGGGTTAATGAAAAACTGTTTTTT
>NA|TRBJ2-7|TRBV27|few
CASSPYHDPSYEQYF
TGTGCCAGCAGTCCTTATCACGACCCCTCCTACGAGCAGTACTTC
>NA|TRBJ2-7|TRBV7-9|few
CASSPGRQLISYEQYF
TGTGCCAGCAGCCCAGGACGGCAACTAATCTCCTACGAGCAGTACTTC
>NA|TRBJ2-7|TRBV24-1|NA
CATSDAGLKGGEQYF
TGTGCCACCAGTGATGCCGGATTGAAGGGGGGCGAGCAGTACTTC
>NA|TRBJ2-7|TRBV12-3/TRBV12-4|few
CASKPPGNYEQYF
TGTGCCAGCAAGCCTCCGGGGAATTACGAGCAGTACTTC
>TRBD1|TRBJ2-7|TRBV28|few
CASSFLPPGQGTYEQYF
TGTGCCAGCAGTTTCCTTCCCCCGGGACAGGGAACCTACGAGCAGTACTTC
>NA|TRBJ2-5|TRBV7-3|NA
CASSYSGGDSFETQYF
TGTGCCAGCAGCTATAGCGGCGGGGATTCATTTGAGACCCAGTACTTC
>NA|TRBJ1-1|TRBV7-8|few
CASSHPRGRGNTEAFF
TGTGCCAGCAGCCACCCGAGGGGAAGGGGAAACACTGAAGCTTTCTTT
>NA|TRBJ2-1|TRBV7-2|few
CASSLVWDTYNEQFF
TGTGCCAGCAGCTTAGTATGGGACACATACAATGAGCAGTTCTTC
>TRBD2|TRBJ2-1|TRBV6-5|few
CASSYASGSMMGEQFF
TGTGCCAGCAGTTACGCTAGCGGGAGTATGATGGGTGAGCAGTTCTTC
>NA|TRBJ2-1|TRBV4-3|few
CASSQEYSSYNEQFF
TGCGCCAGCAGCCAAGAATACAGCTCCTACAATGAGCAGTTCTTC
>NA|TRBJ2-1|TRBV12-3/TRBV12-4|few
CASSLSTYNEQFF
TGTGCCAGCAGTTTATCAACCTACAATGAGCAGTTCTTC
>NA|TRBJ1-1|TRBV6-2/TRBV6-3|NA
CASSHKRAFF
TGTGCCAGCAGTCACAAACGGGCTTTCTTT
>TRBD1|TRBJ1-4|TRBV7-8|few
CASSTTGGGEKLFF
TGTGCCAGCAGCACAACAGGGGGCGGTGAAAAACTGTTTTTT
>NA|TRBJ2-7|TRBV6-2/TRBV6-3|NA
CASSYLLAHSSYEQYF
TGTGCCAGCAGTTACCTACTCGCGCACAGCTCCTACGAGCAGTACTTC
>NA|TRBJ1-2|TRBV28|NA
CASSSLTRGGYTF
TGTGCCAGCAGTTCATTAACACGAGGCGGCTACACCTTC
>TRBD1|TRBJ2-7|TRBV15|few
CATSRDLGTGREQYF
TGTGCCACCAGCAGAGATCTCGGGACAGGGCGCGAGCAGTACTTC
>NA|TRBJ2-2|TRBV4-1|NA
CASSPILYQTGELFF
TGCGCCAGCAGCCCCATTCTATACCAAACCGGGGAGCTGTTTTTT
>TRBD1|TRBJ2-7|TRBV7-9|few
CASSLPGTARYEQYF
TGTGCCAGCAGCCTCCCCGGGACAGCTAGATACGAGCAGTACTTC
>TRBD1|TRBJ2-7|TRBV9|few
CASSVGTGTTYEQYF
TGTGCCAGCAGCGTTGGGACAGGGACAACCTACGAGCAGTACTTC
>NA|TRBJ1-1|TRBV6-2/TRBV6-3|few
CASSYSFGGATEAFF
TGTGCCAGCAGTTACTCGTTTGGGGGGGCGACTGAAGCTTTCTTT
>NA|TRBJ1-6|TRBV7-2|NA
CASSSRFEGNSPLHF
TGTGCCAGCAGCTCACGGTTTGAGGGAAATTCACCCCTCCACTTT
>NA|TRBJ1-2|TRBV10-3|few
CAISENQLYTF
TGTGCCATCAGTGAGAATCAGCTCTACACCTTC
>NA|TRBJ2-2|TRBV4-3|NA
CASSQVPGEGELFF
TGCGCCAGCAGCCAGGTGCCAGGGGAAGGGGAGCTGTTTTTT
>NA|TRBJ2-3|TRBV9|many
CASSVADGWPDTQYF
TGTGCCAGCAGCGTAGCGGACGGCTGGCCAGATACGCAGTATTTT
>NA|TRBJ2-5|TRBV20-1|NA
CSAGLRALETQYF
TGCAGTGCTGGGCTCAGGGCTTTGGAGACCCAGTACTTC
>NA|TRBJ2-3|TRBV4-3|few
CASSQDGQLSSTDTQYF
TGCGCCAGCAGCCAAGACGGACAGTTGTCTAGCACAGATACGCAGTATTTT
>NA|TRBJ2-3|TRBV5-1|few
CASSPEPEDTQYF
TGCGCCAGCAGCCCAGAGCCTGAAGATACGCAGTATTTT
>NA|TRBJ2-7|TRBV18|NA
CASSPSRGFEQYF
TGTGCCAGCTCACCCTCCCGGGGGTTCGAGCAGTACTTC
>NA|TRBJ2-1|TRBV4-1|few
CASSQDRRRTALYNEQFF
TGCGCCAGCAGCCAAGATCGTCGGAGGACAGCCTTATACAATGAGCAGTTCTTC